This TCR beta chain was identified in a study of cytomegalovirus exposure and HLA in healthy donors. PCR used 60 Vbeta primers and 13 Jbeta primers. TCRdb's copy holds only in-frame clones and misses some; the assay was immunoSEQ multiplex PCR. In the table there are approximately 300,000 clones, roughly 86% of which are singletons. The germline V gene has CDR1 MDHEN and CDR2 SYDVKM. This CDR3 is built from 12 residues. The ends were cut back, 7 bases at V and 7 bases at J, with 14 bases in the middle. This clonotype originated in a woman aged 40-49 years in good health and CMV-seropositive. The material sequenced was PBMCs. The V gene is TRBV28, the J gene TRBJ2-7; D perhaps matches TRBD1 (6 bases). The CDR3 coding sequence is TGTGCCAGCACCAACAGGGCCTGGGAGCAGTACTTC. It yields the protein CASTNRAWEQYF.